A selection of T cell receptor beta chains follows, all from one sample in a study of cytomegalovirus exposure and HLA in healthy donors. Here immunoSEQ multiplex PCR was the method, and the copy in TCRdb shows in-frame clones only, minus some. The sample yields 160,000 or so clones, about 80% seen once. Material for sequencing was PBMCs. The receptor source for this set is a man aged 50 or older in good health and CMV-seropositive. CDR3s include the opening cysteine and the closing phenylalanine or tryptophan. Each record gives: D gene, J gene, clone size, V gene, CDR3 DNA, CDR3 protein. A D gene is named only where the DNA matches it firmly. Only part of the rows carry a size: once, few, many, or a class if the clone is expanded.

D: TRBD2
J: TRBJ2-3
size: .
V: TRBV7-6
DNA: TGTGCCAGCAGCCCAGCGCTAGCGGGAGTCACAGATGCGCAGTATTTT
CDR3: CASSPALAGVTDAQYF

D: .
J: TRBJ1-3
size: .
V: TRBV6-4
DNA: TGTGCCAGCAGTTCTGAGGGCCGATGGACAGAGGACACCATATATTTT
CDR3: CASSSEGRWTEDTIYF

D: .
J: TRBJ2-1
size: .
V: TRBV12-5
DNA: TGTGCTAGTGGTTCCGATCACACGCAGTTCTTC
CDR3: CASGSDHTQFF

D: TRBD2
J: TRBJ2-1
size: .
V: TRBV29-1
DNA: TGCAGCGCAGAGGGACTAGCGGGGGGGAATTTCTACAATGAGCAGTTCTTC
CDR3: CSAEGLAGGNFYNEQFF

D: .
J: TRBJ2-1
size: .
V: TRBV5-8
DNA: TGTGCCAGCAGCTTGGGACAGGTCTACAATGAGCAGTTCTTC
CDR3: CASSLGQVYNEQFF

D: .
J: TRBJ2-5
size: once
V: TRBV15
DNA: TGTGCCACCAGCAGAGATCCGCGGGGAGAGACCCAGTACTTC
CDR3: CATSRDPRGETQYF

D: .
J: TRBJ2-5
size: .
V: TRBV6-5
DNA: TGTGCCAGCCGTCACGGGTTTGCTGGGACCCAGTACTTC
CDR3: CASRHGFAGTQYF

D: TRBD2
J: TRBJ2-1
size: .
V: TRBV5-1
DNA: TGCGCCAGCAGCCCCGGGGGGGCTGGGAATGAGCAGTTCTTC
CDR3: CASSPGGAGNEQFF

D: .
J: TRBJ1-2
size: .
V: TRBV7-8
DNA: TGTGCCAGCAGCTTAGCGCAGGGCAATGGCTACACCTTC
CDR3: CASSLAQGNGYTF

D: .
J: TRBJ2-5
size: .
V: TRBV6-1
DNA: TGTGCCAGCATTAGGGGTGTAAAAGAGACCCAGTACTTC
CDR3: CASIRGVKETQYF

D: TRBD2
J: TRBJ2-7
size: .
V: TRBV27
DNA: TGTGCCAGCAGTTTGGGGACTAGCCGCGCCTACGAGCAGTACTTC
CDR3: CASSLGTSRAYEQYF

D: TRBD1
J: TRBJ2-7
size: few
V: TRBV5-4
DNA: TGTGCCAGCAGGGCCACGGGACAGGGGGCATTTGAAGACTTC
CDR3: CASRATGQGAFEDF

D: .
J: TRBJ2-7
size: .
V: TRBV6-6
DNA: TGTGCCAGCAGGCCGGGACAATCCTACGAGCAGTACTTC
CDR3: CASRPGQSYEQYF

D: .
J: TRBJ2-1
size: .
V: TRBV28
DNA: TGTGCCAGCAGTTTATCCAAATGGGACATACCTAGGGACAATGAGCAGTTCTTC
CDR3: CASSLSKWDIPRDNEQFF